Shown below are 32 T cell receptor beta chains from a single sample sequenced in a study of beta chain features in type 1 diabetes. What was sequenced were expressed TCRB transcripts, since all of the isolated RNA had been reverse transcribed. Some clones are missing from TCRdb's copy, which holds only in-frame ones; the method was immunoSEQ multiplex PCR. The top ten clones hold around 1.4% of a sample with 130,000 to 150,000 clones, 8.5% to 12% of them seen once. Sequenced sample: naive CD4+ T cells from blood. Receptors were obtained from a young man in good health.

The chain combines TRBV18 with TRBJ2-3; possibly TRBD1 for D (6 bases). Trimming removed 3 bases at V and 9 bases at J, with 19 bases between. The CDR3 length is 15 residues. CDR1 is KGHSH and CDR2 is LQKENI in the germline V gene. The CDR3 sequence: CASSPPRGTQETQYF. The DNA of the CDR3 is TGTGCCAGCTCACCCCCGAGGGGGACACAGGAAACGCAGTATTTT.

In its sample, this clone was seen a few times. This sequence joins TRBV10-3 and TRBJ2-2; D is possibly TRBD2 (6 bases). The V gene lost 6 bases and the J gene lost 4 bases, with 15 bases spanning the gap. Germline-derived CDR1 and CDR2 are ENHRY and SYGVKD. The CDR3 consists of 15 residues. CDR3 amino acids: CAISAPGLFTGELFF. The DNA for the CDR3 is TGTGCCATCAGCGCCCCGGGACTGTTCACCGGGGAGCTGTTTTTT.

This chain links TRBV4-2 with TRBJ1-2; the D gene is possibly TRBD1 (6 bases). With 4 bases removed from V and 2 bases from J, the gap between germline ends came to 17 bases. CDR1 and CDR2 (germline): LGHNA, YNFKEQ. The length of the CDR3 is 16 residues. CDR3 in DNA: TGTGCCAGCAGCCGGACCCCGGACAGCCGCAACTATGGCTACACCTTC. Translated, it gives CASSRTPDSRNYGYTF.

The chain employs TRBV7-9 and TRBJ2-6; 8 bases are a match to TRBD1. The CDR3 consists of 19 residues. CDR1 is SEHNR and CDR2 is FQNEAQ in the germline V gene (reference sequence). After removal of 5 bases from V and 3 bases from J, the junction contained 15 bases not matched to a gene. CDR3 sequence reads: CASSPKYRTGYDGANVLTF. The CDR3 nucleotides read TGTGCCAGCAGCCCCAAATACCGGACAGGGTATGATGGGGCCAACGTCCTGACTTTC.

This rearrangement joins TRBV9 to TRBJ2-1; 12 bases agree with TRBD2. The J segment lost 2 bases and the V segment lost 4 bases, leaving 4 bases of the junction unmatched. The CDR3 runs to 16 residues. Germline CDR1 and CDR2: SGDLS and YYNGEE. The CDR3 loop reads CASSPRLAGAYNEQFF. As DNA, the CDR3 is TGTGCCAGCAGCCCTCGACTAGCGGGGGCCTACAATGAGCAGTTCTTC.

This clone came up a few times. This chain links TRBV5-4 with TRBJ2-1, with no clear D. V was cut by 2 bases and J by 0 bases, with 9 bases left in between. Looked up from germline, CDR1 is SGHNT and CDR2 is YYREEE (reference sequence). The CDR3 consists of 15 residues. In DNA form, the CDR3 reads TGTGCCAGCAGCTTCACCGCTAACTCCTACAATGAGCAGTTCTTC. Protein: CASSFTANSYNEQFF.

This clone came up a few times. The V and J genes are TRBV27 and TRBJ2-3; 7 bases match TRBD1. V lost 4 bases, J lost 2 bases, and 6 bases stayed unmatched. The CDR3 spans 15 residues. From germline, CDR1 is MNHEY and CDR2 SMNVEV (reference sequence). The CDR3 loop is CASSSPGTVTDTQYF. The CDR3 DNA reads TGTGCCAGCAGTTCCCCCGGGACAGTCACAGATACGCAGTATTTT.

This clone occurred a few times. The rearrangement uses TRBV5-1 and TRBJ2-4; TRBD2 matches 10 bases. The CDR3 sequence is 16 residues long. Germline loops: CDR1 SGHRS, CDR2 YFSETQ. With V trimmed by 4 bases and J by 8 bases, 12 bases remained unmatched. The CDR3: CASSKTERGGLDIQYF. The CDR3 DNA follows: TGCGCCAGCAGCAAGACTGAGCGGGGGGGCCTGGACATTCAGTACTTC.

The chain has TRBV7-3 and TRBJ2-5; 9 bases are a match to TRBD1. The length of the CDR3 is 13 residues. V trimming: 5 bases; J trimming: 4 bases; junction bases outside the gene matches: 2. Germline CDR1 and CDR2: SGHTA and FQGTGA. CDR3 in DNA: TGTGCCAGCAGCCCGACAGGGGGAGAGACCCAGTACTTC. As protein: CASSPTGGETQYF.

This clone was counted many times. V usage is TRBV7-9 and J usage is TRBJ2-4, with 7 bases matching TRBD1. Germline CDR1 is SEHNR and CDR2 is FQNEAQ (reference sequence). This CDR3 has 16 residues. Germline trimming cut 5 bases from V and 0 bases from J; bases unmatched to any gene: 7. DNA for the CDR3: TGTGCCAGCAGCCAAGGACAGGAGATAGCCAAAAACATTCAGTACTTC. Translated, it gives CASSQGQEIAKNIQYF.

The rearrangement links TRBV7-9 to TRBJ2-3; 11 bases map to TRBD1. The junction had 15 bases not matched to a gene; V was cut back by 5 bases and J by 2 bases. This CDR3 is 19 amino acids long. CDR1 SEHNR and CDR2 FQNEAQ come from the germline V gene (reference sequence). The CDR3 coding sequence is TGTGCCAGCAGCAAAGCATGGGACAGGGGGTTGTCGGTCACAGATACGCAGTATTTT. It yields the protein CASSKAWDRGLSVTDTQYF.

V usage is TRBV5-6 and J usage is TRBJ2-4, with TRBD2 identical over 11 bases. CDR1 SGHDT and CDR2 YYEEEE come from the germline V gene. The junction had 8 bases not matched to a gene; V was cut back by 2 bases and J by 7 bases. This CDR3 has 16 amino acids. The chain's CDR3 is CASSFSGGASSNIQYF. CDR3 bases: TGTGCCAGCAGCTTTAGCGGGGGGGCATCATCGAACATTCAGTACTTC.

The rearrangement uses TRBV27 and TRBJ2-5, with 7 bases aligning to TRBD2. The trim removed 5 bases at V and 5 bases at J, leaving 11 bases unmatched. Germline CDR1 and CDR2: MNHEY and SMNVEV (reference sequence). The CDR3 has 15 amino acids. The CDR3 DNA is TGTGCCAGCAGTCCCTGGGGTGTCGGGGGGGAGACCCAGTACTTC. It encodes CASSPWGVGGETQYF.

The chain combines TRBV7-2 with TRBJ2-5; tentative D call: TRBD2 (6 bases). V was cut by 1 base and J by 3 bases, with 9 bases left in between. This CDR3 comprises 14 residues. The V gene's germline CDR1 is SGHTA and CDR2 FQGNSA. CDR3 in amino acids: CASSLGAGKETQYF. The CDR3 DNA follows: TGTGCCAGCAGCTTAGGGGCGGGAAAAGAGACCCAGTACTTC.

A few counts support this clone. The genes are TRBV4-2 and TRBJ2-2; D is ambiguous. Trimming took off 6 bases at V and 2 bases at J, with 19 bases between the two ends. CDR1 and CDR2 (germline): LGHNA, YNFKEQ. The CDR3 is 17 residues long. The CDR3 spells CASSPTVVVPNTGELFF. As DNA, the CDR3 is TGTGCCAGCAGTCCTACTGTGGTAGTTCCAAACACCGGGGAGCTGTTTTTT.

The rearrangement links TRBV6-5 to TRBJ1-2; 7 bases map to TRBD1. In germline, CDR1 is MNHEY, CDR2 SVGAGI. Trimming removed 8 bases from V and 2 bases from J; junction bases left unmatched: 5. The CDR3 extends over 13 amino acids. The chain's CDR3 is CASGGQVNYGYTF. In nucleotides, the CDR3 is TGTGCCAGCGGCGGACAGGTGAACTATGGCTACACCTTC.

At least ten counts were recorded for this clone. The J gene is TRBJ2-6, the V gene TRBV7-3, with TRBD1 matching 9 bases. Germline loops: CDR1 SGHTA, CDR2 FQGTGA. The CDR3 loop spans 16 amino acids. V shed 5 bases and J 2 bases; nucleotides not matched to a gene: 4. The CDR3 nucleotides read TGTGCCAGCAGCCCTACAGGGGGCGCTGGGGCCAACGTCCTGACTTTC. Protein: CASSPTGGAGANVLTF.

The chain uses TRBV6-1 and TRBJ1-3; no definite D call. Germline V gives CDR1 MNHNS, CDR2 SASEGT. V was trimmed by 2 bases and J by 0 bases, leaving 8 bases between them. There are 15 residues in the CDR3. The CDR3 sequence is CASSETPSSGNTIYF. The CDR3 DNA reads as TGTGCCAGCAGTGAAACGCCGAGCTCTGGAAACACCATATATTTT.

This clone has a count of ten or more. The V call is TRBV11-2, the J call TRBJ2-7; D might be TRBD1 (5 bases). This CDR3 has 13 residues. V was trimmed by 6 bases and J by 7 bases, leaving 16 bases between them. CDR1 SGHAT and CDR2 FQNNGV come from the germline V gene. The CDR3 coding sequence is TGTGCCAGCAGGACACTCAGGGTGCGTGAGCAGTACTTC. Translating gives CASRTLRVREQYF.

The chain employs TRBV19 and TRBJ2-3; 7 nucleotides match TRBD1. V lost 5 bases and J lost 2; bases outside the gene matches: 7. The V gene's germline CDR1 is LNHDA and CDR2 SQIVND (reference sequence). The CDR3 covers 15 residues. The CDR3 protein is CASSPGQRLTDTQYF. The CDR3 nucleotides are TGTGCCAGTAGTCCGGGACAGCGACTCACAGATACGCAGTATTTT.

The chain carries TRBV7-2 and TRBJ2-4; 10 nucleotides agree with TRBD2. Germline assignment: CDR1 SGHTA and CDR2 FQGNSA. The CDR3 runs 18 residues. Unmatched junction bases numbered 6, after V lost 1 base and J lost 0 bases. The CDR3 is CASSLVASGGVAKNIQYF. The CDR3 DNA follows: TGTGCCAGCAGCTTAGTTGCTAGCGGGGGTGTAGCCAAAAACATTCAGTACTTC. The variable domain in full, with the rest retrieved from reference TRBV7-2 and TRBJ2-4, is GAGVSQSPSNKVTEKGKDVELRCDPISGHTALYWYRQSLGQGLEFLIYFQGNSAPDKSGLPSDRFSAERTGGSVSTLTIQRTQQEDSAVYLCASSLVASGGVAKNIQYFGAGTRLSVL.

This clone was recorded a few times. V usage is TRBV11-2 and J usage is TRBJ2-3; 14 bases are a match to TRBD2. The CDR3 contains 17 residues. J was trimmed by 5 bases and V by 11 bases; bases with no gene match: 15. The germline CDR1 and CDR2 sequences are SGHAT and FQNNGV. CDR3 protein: CAVEGTSGGPGLDTQYF. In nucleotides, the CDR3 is TGTGCCGTGGAGGGGACTAGCGGGGGCCCCGGGTTAGATACGCAGTATTTT.

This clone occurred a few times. CDR3 in DNA: TGTGCCAGCAGCTTTCGGGGGAGCTCCTACGAGCAGTACTTC. This translates into CASSFRGSSYEQYF. V gene TRBV7-2 combines with J gene TRBJ2-7; D is possibly TRBD2 (6 bases). The CDR3 contains 14 residues. Trimming took 3 bases from V and 0 from J, leaving 9 bases between them. The germline V gene has CDR1 SGHTA and CDR2 FQGNSA.

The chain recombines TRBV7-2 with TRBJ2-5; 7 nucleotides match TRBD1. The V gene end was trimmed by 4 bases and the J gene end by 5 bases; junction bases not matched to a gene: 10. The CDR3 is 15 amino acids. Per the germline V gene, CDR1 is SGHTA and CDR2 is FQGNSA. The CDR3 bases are TGTGCCAGCAGCTCGAACTCAGGGGGTCGGGAGACCCAGTACTTC. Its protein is CASSSNSGGRETQYF.

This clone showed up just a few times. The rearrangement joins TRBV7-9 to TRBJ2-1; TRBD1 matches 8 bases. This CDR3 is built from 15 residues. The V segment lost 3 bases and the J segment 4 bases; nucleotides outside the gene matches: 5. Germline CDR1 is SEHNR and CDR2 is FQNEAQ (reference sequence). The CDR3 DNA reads TGTGCCAGCAGCTTCCCTGGACAGGGTTACAATGAGCAGTTCTTC. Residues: CASSFPGQGYNEQFF.

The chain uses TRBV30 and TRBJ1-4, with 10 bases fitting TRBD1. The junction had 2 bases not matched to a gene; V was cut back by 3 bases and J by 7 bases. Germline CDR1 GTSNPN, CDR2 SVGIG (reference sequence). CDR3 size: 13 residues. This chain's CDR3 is CAWSGQGGEKLFF. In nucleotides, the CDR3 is TGTGCCTGGAGCGGACAGGGGGGTGAAAAACTGTTTTTT.

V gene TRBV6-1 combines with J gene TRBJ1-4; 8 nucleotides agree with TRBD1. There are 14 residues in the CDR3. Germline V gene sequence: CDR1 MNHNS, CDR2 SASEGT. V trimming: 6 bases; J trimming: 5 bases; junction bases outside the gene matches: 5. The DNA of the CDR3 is TGTGCCAGCAGACGCGACAGGGGAAATGAAAAACTGTTTTTT. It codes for CASRRDRGNEKLFF.

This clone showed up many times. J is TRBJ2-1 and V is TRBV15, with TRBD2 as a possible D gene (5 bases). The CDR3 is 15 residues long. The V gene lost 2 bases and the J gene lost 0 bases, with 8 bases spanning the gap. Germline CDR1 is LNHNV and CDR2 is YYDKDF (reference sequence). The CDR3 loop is CATSRPGSSYNEQFF. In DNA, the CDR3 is TGTGCCACCAGCAGACCGGGGAGCTCCTACAATGAGCAGTTCTTC.

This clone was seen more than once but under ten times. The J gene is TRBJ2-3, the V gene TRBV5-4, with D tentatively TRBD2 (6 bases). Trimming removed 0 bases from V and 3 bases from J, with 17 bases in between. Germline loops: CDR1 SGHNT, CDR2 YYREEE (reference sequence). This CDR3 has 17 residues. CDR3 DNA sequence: TGTGCCAGCAGCTTGGAGTTTTCGGAGGGGTGGACAGATACGCAGTATTTT. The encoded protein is CASSLEFSEGWTDTQYF.

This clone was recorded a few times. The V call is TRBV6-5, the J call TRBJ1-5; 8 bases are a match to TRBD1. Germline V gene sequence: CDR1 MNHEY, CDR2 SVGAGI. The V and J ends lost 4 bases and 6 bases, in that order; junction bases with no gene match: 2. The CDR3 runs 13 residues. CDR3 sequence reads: CASSLTGGQPQHF. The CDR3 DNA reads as TGTGCCAGCAGTTTAACAGGGGGTCAGCCCCAGCATTTT.

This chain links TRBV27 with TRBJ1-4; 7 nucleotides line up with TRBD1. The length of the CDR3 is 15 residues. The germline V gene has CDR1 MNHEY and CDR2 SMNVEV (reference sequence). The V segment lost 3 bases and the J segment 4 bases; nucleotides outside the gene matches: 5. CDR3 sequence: CASSFRQGINEKLFF. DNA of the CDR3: TGTGCCAGCAGTTTCAGACAGGGCATTAATGAAAAACTGTTTTTT.

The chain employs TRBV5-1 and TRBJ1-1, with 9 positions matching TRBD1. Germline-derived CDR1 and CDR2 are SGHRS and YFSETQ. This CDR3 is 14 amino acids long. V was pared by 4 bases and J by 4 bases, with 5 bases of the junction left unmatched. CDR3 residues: CASSGTGFGTEAFF. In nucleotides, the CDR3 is TGCGCCAGCAGCGGGACAGGGTTTGGCACTGAAGCTTTCTTT.